A single sample is the source of the 12 T cell receptor beta chains below, sequenced in a study of T cell changes during pregnancy in multiple sclerosis. Measured with immunoSEQ multiplex PCR; TCRdb has only the in-frame clones, and not every one. The sample holds about 59,000 clones, roughly 87% seen once. The material was peripheral blood, obtained in the third trimester of pregnancy. The receptor source for this set is a female donor in good health, enrolled as a control in a pregnancy study.

The chain uses TRBV7-7 and TRBJ2-1; tentative D call: TRBD2 (6 bases). This CDR3 is built from 14 residues. V lost 3 bases and J 7 bases, leaving 13 bases between the germline ends. Germline lookup yields CDR1 SSHAT and CDR2 FNYEAQ (reference sequence). CDR3 region: CASSLGGLGNEQFF. The CDR3 coding sequence is TGTGCCAGCAGCTTGGGGGGACTGGGAAATGAGCAGTTCTTC.

This clone was observed once. The chain combines TRBV29-1 with TRBJ1-1; 11 bases are shared with TRBD1. This CDR3 is 14 amino acids long. Germline assignment: CDR1 SQVTM and CDR2 ANQGSEA. V lost 6 bases to trimming and J lost 4 bases; unmatched junction nucleotides: 7. CDR3 amino acids: CSVSPGTGGTEAFF. CDR3 nucleotide sequence: TGCAGCGTGAGTCCCGGGACAGGGGGCACTGAAGCTTTCTTT.

CDR3 residues: CAIRGRDRGYEQYF. The CDR3, as DNA: TGTGCCATCAGGGGCCGGGACAGGGGCTACGAGCAGTACTTC. The genes are TRBV10-3 and TRBJ2-7; TRBD1 aligns across 10 bases. Trimming removed 6 bases from V and 3 bases from J; junction bases left unmatched: 5. The germline V gene has CDR1 ENHRY and CDR2 SYGVKD. The length of the CDR3 is 14 residues.

V is TRBV5-1 and J is TRBJ2-1, with D possibly TRBD2 on 5 matching bases. The V gene's germline CDR1 is SGHRS and CDR2 YFSETQ. The V end was cut by 0 bases, the J end by 2 bases, with 15 bases between. The length of the CDR3 is 17 residues. This chain's CDR3 is CASSLVPRGLAYNEQFF. DNA of the CDR3: TGCGCCAGCAGCTTGGTTCCCCGCGGGCTCGCCTACAATGAGCAGTTCTTC.

This clone was counted a single time. The chain joins TRBV7-9 to TRBJ2-7; D is ambiguous. Trimming pared 0 bases from V and 0 bases from J, leaving 3 bases between. The CDR3 loop spans 13 amino acids. Per germline, CDR1 SEHNR and CDR2 FQNEAQ (reference sequence). The CDR3 bases are TGTGCCAGCAGCTTAGCCTACTCCTACGAGCAGTACTTC. Residues: CASSLAYSYEQYF.

The rearrangement links TRBV27 to TRBJ2-5; 9 bases map to TRBD2. The CDR3 loop spans 14 amino acids. Looked up from germline, CDR1 is MNHEY and CDR2 is SMNVEV (reference sequence). The ends lost 11 bases at V and 5 bases at J; junction bases unmatched: 12. The CDR3 nucleotides are TGTGCCGCGGGGGGGGCTTATTTCCTCGAGACCCAGTACTTC. Protein product: CAAGGAYFLETQYF.

This chain connects TRBV5-4 to TRBJ1-2; TRBD1 might be the D (6 bases). V was cut by 2 bases and J by 4 bases, with 9 bases left in between. The CDR3 sequence is 13 residues long. Per germline, CDR1 SGHNT and CDR2 YYREEE (reference sequence). CDR3 loop: CASSLTQGYGYTF. DNA for the CDR3: TGTGCCAGCAGCTTAACACAGGGCTATGGCTACACCTTC.

This sequence joins TRBV25-1 and TRBJ1-4; no definite D call. Trimming shortened V by 4 bases and J by 7 bases, and 4 bases separated the two germline ends. Germline assignment: CDR1 MGHDK and CDR2 SYGVNS. This CDR3 spans 11 amino acids. DNA for the CDR3: TGTGCCAGCAGTGCGGGTGAAAAACTGTTTTTT. This sequence encodes CASSAGEKLFF.

This clone is a singleton in its sample. The chain has TRBV7-9 and TRBJ1-4, with unresolved D. Trimming took 0 bases from V and 3 from J, leaving 5 bases between them. The germline gives CDR1 SEHNR, CDR2 FQNEAQ (reference sequence). The CDR3 runs to 14 residues. As DNA, the CDR3 is TGTGCCAGCAGCTTAGCCGGGGCTAATGAAAAACTGTTTTTT. Translation gives CASSLAGANEKLFF.

This clone was found once. This chain joins TRBV29-1 and TRBJ2-7, with 7 nucleotides matching TRBD2. J lost 5 bases, V lost 4 bases, and 11 bases had no gene match. The CDR3 totals 14 residues. Germline V gives CDR1 SQVTM, CDR2 ANQGSEA. This chain's CDR3 is CSVVLAVSSHEQYF. For the CDR3, the DNA is TGCAGCGTTGTCCTAGCGGTATCAAGTCACGAGCAGTACTTC.

A note on this clone: One end of the junction varies from germline; a read error may be responsible. This chain joins TRBV7-9 and TRBJ1-4; a weak D match, TRBD1 (6 bases). The CDR3 contains 14 residues. From germline, CDR1 is SEHNR and CDR2 FQNEAQ (reference sequence). CDR3 sequence reads: CATSPEDSLEKLFF. DNA for the CDR3: TGTGCCACCAGCCCTGAGGACAGTCTTGAAAAACTGTTTTTT.

This clone qualifies as medium-sized (0.01 to 0.1%). V usage is TRBV6-5 and J usage is TRBJ2-5; the match to TRBD1 covers 7 bases. The V gene end was trimmed by 5 bases and the J gene end by 6 bases; junction bases not matched to a gene: 6. The CDR3 covers 13 residues. CDR1 is MNHEY, CDR2 SVGAGI, per germline. The CDR3 DNA reads TGTGCCAGCAGTCTACAGGGGTGGAAGACCCAGTACTTC. Translating gives CASSLQGWKTQYF.